This T cell receptor (beta chain) originates from a study of post-analysis software for immune sequencing data. Study background: Courses of disease covered relapsing-remitting, secondary progressive and progressive-relapsing multiple sclerosis. Regarding the study as a whole: Among multiple sclerosis patients, normalized Chao1 diversity was significantly below that of controls. Patients had higher frequencies than controls of about 5 TRBV segments, including TRBV5-6, TRBV5-1 and TRBV20-1.

In the case of this clonotype: The target antigen is unknown.

V was shortened by 8 bases and J by 4 bases, with 18 bases between the two germline ends. The V gene's germline CDR1 is SNHLY and CDR2 FYNNEI. The CDR3 spans 14 residues. Unique molecular identifiers featured in each of the TCR beta cDNA libraries. Researchers reported some 500,000 cDNA molecules coming from about 0.98 to 11 million T cells. TCRdb reprocessed the PCR reads with MiXCR, giving one entry per CDR3 protein. The sample consists of about 560,000 distinct CDR3 sequences, 44% of them appearing once. Sequenced input: blood. V is TRBV2 and J is TRBJ2-7; possibly TRBD1 for D (6 bases). The sequence was obtained from a girl under 18 with multiple sclerosis. In DNA, the CDR3 is TGTGCCAGCCGTTCTCCAGGGGCGCGGTACGAGCAGTACTTC. Its translation is CASRSPGARYEQYF.